This T cell receptor (beta chain) is from a study of post-analysis software for immune sequencing data. At the level of the study: Courses of disease covered relapsing-remitting, secondary progressive and progressive-relapsing multiple sclerosis. Study-wide results and limits: About five TRBV segments were more frequent in patients than controls; TRBV5-6, TRBV5-1 and TRBV20-1 belonged to this group.

As concerns this clonotype: Its target is unknown.

Libraries were made from TCR beta cDNA, and they carried unique molecular identifiers. T cells numbering about 0.9 to 11 million yielded some 520,000 cDNA molecules. Each CDR3 protein is one row after TCRdb ran MiXCR on the PCR reads. The data show about 570,000 distinct CDR3 sequences, roughly 34% seen once. Germline V CDR1 and CDR2: MNHEY, SVGAGI. V shed 4 bases and J 10 bases; nucleotides not matched to a gene: 15. The CDR3 covers 15 residues. The TCR originated in a girl younger than 18 with multiple sclerosis. The chain combines TRBV6-5 with TRBJ1-2, with 7 bases lining up with TRBD1. The sample was blood. CDR3 nucleotides: TGTGCCAGCAGTTCCCTGGGCCTGGACAGGAGGTTCTACACCTTC. Residues: CASSSLGLDRRFYTF.